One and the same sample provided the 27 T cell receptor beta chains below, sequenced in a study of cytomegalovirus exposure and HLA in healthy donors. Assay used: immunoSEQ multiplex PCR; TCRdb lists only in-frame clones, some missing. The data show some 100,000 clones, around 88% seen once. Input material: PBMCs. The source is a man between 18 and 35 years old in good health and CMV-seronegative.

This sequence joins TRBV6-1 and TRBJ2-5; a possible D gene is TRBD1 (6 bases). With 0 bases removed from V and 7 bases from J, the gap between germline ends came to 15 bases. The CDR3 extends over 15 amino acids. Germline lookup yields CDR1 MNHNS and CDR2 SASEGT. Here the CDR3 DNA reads TGTGCCAGCAGTGAAGCGCAGGACAGTCTTACGACCCAGTACTTC. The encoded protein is CASSEAQDSLTTQYF.

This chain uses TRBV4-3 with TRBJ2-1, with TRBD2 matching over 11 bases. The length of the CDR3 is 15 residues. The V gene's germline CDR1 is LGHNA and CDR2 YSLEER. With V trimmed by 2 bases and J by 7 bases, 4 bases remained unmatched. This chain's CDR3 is CASSQLAGGGNEQFF. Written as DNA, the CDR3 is TGCGCCAGCAGCCAACTAGCGGGGGGAGGGAATGAGCAGTTCTTC.

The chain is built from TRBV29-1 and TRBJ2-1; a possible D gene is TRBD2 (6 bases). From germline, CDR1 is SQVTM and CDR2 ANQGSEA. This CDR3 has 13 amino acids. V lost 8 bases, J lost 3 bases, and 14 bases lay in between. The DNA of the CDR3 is TGCAGCCCCAGGACTAACTTCTACAATGAGCAGTTCTTC. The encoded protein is CSPRTNFYNEQFF.

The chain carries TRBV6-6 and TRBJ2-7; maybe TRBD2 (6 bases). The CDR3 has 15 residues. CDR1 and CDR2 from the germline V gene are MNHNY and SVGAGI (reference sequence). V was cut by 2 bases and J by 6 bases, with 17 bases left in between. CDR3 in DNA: TGTGCCAGCAGTTACCCGACCTCAGGGACTGTCGAGCAGTACTTC. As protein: CASSYPTSGTVEQYF.

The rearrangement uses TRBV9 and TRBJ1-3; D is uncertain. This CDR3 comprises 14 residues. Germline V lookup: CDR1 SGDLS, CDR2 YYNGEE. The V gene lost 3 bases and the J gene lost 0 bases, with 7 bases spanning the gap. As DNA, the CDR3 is TGTGCCAGCAGCGGACGGGGCTCTGGAAACACCATATATTTT. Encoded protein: CASSGRGSGNTIYF.

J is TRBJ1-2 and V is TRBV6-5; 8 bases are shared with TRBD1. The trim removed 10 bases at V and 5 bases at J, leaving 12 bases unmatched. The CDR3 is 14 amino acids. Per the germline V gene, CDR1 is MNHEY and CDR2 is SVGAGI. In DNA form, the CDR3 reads TGTGCCACTGCTGGGCAGGGGGCTTTTTATGGCTACACCTTC. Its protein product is CATAGQGAFYGYTF.

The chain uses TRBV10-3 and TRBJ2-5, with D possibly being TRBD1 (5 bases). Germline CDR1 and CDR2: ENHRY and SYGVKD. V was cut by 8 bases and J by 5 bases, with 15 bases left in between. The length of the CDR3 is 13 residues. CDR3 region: CAISTGWSETQYF. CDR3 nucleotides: TGTGCCATCTCAACAGGTTGGTCGGAGACCCAGTACTTC.

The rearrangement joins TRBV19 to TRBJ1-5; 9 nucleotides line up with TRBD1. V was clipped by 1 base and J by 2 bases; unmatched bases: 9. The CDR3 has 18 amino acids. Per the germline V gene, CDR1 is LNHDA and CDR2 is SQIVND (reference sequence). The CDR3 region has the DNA TGTGCCAGTAGTATAGGCCTAAACAGGGGGCGTCGCAATCAGCCCCAGCATTTT. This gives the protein CASSIGLNRGRRNQPQHF.

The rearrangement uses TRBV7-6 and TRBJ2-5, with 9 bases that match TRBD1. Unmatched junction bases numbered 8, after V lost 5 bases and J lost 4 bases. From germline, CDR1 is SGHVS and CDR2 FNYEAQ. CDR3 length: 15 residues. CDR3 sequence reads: CASSQNRGQGETQYF. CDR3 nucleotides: TGTGCCAGCAGCCAAAACCGGGGACAGGGAGAGACCCAGTACTTC.

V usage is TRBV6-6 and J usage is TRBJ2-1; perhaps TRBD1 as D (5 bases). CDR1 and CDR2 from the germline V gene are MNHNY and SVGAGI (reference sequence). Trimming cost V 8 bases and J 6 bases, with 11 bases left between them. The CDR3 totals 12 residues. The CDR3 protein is CASLKGSNEQFF. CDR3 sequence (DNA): TGTGCCAGCCTCAAGGGGTCCAATGAGCAGTTCTTC.

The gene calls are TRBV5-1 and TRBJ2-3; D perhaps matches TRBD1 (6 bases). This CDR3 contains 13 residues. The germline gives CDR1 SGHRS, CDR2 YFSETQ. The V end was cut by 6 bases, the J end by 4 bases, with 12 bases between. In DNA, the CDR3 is TGCGCCAGCACCCGTGAGGGGGCAGATACGCAGTATTTT. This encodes CASTREGADTQYF.

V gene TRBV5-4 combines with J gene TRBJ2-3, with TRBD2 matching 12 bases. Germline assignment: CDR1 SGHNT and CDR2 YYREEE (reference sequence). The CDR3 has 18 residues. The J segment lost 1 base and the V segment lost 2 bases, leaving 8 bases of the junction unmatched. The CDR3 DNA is TGTGCCAGCAGCTTTAGCCTAGCGGGGGGGTGGGGCACAGATACGCAGTATTTT. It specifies CASSFSLAGGWGTDTQYF.

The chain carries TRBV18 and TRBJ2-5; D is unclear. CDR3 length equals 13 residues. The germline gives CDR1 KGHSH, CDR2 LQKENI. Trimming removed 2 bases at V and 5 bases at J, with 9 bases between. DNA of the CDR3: TGTGCCAGCTCACCAAAGCTAGAGGAGACCCAGTACTTC. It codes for CASSPKLEETQYF.

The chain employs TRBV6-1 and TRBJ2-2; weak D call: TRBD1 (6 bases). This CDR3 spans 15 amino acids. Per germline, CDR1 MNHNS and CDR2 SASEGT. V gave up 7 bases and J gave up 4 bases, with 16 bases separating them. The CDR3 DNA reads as TGTGCCAGCAAAACAGGGTCTCAGGGCACCGGGGAGCTGTTTTTT. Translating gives CASKTGSQGTGELFF.

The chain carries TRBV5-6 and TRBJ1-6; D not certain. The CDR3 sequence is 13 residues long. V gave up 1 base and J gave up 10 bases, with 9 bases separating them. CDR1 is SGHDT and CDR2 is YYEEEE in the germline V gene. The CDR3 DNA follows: TGTGCCAGCAGCTTGCCGGGTATGTCACCCCTCCACTTT. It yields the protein CASSLPGMSPLHF.

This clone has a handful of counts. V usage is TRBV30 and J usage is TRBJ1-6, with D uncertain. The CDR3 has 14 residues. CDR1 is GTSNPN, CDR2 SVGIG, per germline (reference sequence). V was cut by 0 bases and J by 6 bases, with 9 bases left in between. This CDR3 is CAWSVGLSNSPLHF. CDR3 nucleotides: TGTGCCTGGAGTGTGGGCTTATCTAATTCACCCCTCCACTTT.

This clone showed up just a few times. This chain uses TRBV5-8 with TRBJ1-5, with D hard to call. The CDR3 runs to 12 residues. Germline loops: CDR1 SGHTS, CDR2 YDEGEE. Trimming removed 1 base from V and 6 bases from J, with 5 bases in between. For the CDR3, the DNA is TGTGCCAGCAGCTTGACGCGTCAGCCCCAGCATTTT. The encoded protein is CASSLTRQPQHF.

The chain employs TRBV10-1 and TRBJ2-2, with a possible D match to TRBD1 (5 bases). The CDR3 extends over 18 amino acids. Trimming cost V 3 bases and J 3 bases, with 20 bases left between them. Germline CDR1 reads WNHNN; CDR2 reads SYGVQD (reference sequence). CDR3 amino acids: CASSEVQGKLFDTGELFF. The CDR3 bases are TGCGCCAGCAGTGAAGTGCAGGGAAAGTTATTCGACACCGGGGAGCTGTTTTTT.

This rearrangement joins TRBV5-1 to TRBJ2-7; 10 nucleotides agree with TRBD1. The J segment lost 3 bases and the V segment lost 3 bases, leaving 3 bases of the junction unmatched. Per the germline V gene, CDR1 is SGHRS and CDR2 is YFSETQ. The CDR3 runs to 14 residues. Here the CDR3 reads CASSWGQGNYEQYF. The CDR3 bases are TGCGCCAGCAGCTGGGGACAGGGGAACTACGAGCAGTACTTC.

CDR3 nucleotide sequence: TGTGCCAGCAGCTTGGCCATAGGGACAGGGTACCAAGAGACCCAGTACTTC. Protein product: CASSLAIGTGYQETQYF. The V call is TRBV5-6, the J call TRBJ2-5, with 9 bases aligning to TRBD1. Germline V gives CDR1 SGHDT, CDR2 YYEEEE. CDR3 length: 17 amino acids. With V trimmed by 0 bases and J by 0 bases, 6 bases remained unmatched.

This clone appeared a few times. CDR3 sequence (DNA): TGTGCCAGCGGGGAGGACAGGGTTTTGGAAAAACTGTTTTTT. It specifies CASGEDRVLEKLFF. The rearrangement joins TRBV25-1 to TRBJ1-4; 8 nucleotides match TRBD1. V shed 8 bases, J shed 8 bases, and the junction held 10 bases outside the gene matches. The germline V gene has CDR1 MGHDK and CDR2 SYGVNS. The CDR3 is 14 residues long.

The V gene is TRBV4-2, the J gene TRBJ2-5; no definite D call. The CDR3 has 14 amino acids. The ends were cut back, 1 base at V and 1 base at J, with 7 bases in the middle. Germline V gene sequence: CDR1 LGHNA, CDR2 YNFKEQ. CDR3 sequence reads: CASSQGAGQETQYF. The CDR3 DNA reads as TGTGCCAGCAGCCAAGGGGCAGGCCAAGAGACCCAGTACTTC.

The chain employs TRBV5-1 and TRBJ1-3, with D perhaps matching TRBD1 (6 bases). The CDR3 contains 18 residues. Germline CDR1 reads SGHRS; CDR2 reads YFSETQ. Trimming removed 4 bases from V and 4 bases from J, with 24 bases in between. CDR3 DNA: TGCGCCAGCAGCCGAATGGCGGGGGGGCGCGTAGACGGAAACACCATATATTTT. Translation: CASSRMAGGRVDGNTIYF.

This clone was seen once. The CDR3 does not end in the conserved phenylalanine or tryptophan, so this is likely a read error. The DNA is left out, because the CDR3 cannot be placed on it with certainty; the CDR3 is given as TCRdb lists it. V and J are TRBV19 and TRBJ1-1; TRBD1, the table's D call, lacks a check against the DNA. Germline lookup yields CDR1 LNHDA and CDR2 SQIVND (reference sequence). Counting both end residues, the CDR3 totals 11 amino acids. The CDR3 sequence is CASSIGEGGMA.

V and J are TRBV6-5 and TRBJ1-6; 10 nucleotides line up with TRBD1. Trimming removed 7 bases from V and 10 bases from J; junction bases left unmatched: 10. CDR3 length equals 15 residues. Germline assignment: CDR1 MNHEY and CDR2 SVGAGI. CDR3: CASTIRTGGKSPLHF. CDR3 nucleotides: TGTGCCAGCACCATCAGGACAGGGGGGAAATCACCCCTCCACTTT.

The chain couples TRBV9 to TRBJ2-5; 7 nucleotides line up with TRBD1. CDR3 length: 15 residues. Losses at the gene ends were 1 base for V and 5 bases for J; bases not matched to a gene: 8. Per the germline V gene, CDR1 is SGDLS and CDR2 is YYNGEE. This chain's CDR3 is CASSVSGTVRETQYF. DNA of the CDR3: TGTGCCAGCAGCGTATCCGGGACAGTGCGCGAGACCCAGTACTTC. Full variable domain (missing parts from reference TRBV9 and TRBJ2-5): DSGVTQTPKHLITATGQRVTLRCSPRSGDLSVYWYQQSLDQGLQFLIQYYNGEERAKGNILERFSAQQFPDLHSELNLSSLELGDSALYFCASSVSGTVRETQYFGPGTRLLVL.

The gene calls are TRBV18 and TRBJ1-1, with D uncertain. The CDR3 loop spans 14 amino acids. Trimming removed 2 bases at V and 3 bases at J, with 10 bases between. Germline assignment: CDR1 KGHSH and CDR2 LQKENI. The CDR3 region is CASSPDGDYTEAFF. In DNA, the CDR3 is TGTGCCAGCTCACCAGACGGGGATTACACTGAAGCTTTCTTT. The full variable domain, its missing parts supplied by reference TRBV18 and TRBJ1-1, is NAGVMQNPRHLVRRRGQEARLRCSPMKGHSHVYWYRQLPEEGLKFMVYLQKENIIDESGMPKERFSAEFPKEGPSILRIQQVVRGDSAAYFCASSPDGDYTEAFFGQGTRLTVV.